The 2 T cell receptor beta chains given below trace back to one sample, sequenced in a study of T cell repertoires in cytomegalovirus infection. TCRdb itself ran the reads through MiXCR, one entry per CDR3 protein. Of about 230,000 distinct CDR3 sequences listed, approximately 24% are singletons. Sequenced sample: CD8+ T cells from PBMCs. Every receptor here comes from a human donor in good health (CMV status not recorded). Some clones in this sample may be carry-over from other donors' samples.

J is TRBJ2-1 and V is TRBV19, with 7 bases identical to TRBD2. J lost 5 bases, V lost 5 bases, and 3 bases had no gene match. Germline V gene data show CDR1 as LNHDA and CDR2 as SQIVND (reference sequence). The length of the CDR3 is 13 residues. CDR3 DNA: TGTGCCAGTAGTCCTGGGAGGGACAATGAGCAGTTCTTC. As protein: CASSPGRDNEQFF.

The CDR3 bases are TGTGCCAGCAGCTTGGATCAGAACTACGAGCAGTACTTC. Protein product: CASSLDQNYEQYF. This chain joins TRBV5-6 and TRBJ2-7, with D uncertain. Germline V CDR1 and CDR2: SGHDT, YYEEEE. Trimming took 0 bases from V and 3 from J, leaving 7 bases between them. The CDR3 spans 13 residues.